The 25 T cell receptor beta chains below come from one sample, sequenced in a study of blood T cell repertoires in COVID-19. Sequencing was performed with immunoSEQ multiplex PCR; in TCRdb, only in-frame clones are kept and a portion is missing. The data show about 55,000 clones, with about four fifths seen just once and under 14% held by the top ten. What was sequenced was peripheral blood. The receptor source for this set is a man older than 75 with COVID-19, enrolled during active disease.

V and J are TRBV27 and TRBJ2-2, with 13 bases fitting TRBD2. This CDR3 spans 18 amino acids. Germline values: CDR1 MNHEY, CDR2 SMNVEV (reference sequence). Trimming cost V 1 base and J 5 bases; bases outside gene matches: 7. The CDR3 DNA follows: TGTGCCAGCAGTTTATTACTAGCGGGGGGGTTGGGGACCGGGGAGCTGTTTTTT. It codes for CASSLLLAGGLGTGELFF.

The chain combines TRBV2 with TRBJ2-3, with a possible D match to TRBD2 (6 bases). This CDR3 region has 14 residues. CDR1 and CDR2 (germline): SNHLY, FYNNEI. Deletions cut 5 bases from V and 0 bases from J, with 9 bases between. The CDR3, as DNA: TGTGCCAGCAGTCCGGGACTTAGCACAGATACGCAGTATTTT. Amino acids: CASSPGLSTDTQYF.

The V call is TRBV25-1, the J call TRBJ1-2; no reliable D call. The CDR3 has 15 residues. The germline gives CDR1 MGHDK, CDR2 SYGVNS. V lost 4 bases, J lost 1 base, and 13 bases lay in between. CDR3 region: CASSGPGNRNYGYTF. The CDR3 DNA reads as TGTGCCAGCAGTGGACCGGGAAACCGTAACTATGGCTACACCTTC.

A single count supports this clone. The chain combines TRBV27 with TRBJ1-2, with D perhaps matching TRBD1 (5 bases). Trimming shortened V by 2 bases and J by 7 bases, and 11 bases separated the two germline ends. This CDR3 is built from 13 residues. CDR1 MNHEY and CDR2 SMNVEV come from the germline V gene (reference sequence). In nucleotides, the CDR3 is TGTGCCAGCAGTTTAGGCAGGGAATTTGGCTACACCTTC. Amino acids: CASSLGREFGYTF.

This clone was observed a single time. Other nucleotide sequences from this sample produce the same CDR3. The chain combines TRBV5-1 with TRBJ1-2; D is possibly TRBD1 (6 bases). The V end was cut by 0 bases, the J end by 2 bases, with 11 bases between. The CDR3 has 15 residues. CDR1 is SGHRS and CDR2 is YFSETQ in the germline V gene. CDR3 DNA: TGCGCCAGCAGCTTGGGCGACAGGTTCAACTATGGCTACACCTTC. Protein product: CASSLGDRFNYGYTF.

The sample holds a few counts of this clone. The V and J genes are TRBV20-1 and TRBJ1-2; D is undetermined. CDR1 DFQATT and CDR2 SNEGSKA come from the germline V gene (reference sequence). V lost 6 bases to trimming and J lost 4 bases, with 9 bases between them. The CDR3 is 11 residues long. In DNA, the CDR3 is TGCAGTGCCGCCGACATCTATGGCTACACCTTC. It codes for CSAADIYGYTF.

J is TRBJ1-5 and V is TRBV28, with D tentatively TRBD1 (5 bases). Germline V gene data show CDR1 as MDHEN and CDR2 as SYDVKM. The V and J ends lost 4 bases and 0 bases respectively, with 10 bases between them. This CDR3 is built from 15 residues. In DNA, the CDR3 is TGTGCCAGCAGTTGGGGGGTTCTTAGCAATCAGCCCCAGCATTTT. Protein product: CASSWGVLSNQPQHF.

This chain uses TRBV2 with TRBJ2-7; a weak D match, TRBD1 (7 bases). Germline CDR1 is SNHLY and CDR2 is FYNNEI. The CDR3 length is 16 residues. Trimming removed 1 base at V and 1 base at J, with 14 bases between. The chain's CDR3 is CASSEGGRGVSYEQYF. DNA of the CDR3: TGTGCCAGCAGTGAAGGGGGCAGGGGGGTTTCCTACGAGCAGTACTTC.

The chain uses TRBV7-8 and TRBJ2-3; D perhaps matches TRBD2 (6 bases). V was shortened by 1 base and J by 1 base, with 15 bases between the two germline ends. The germline gives CDR1 SGHVS, CDR2 FQNEAQ. The CDR3 is 17 amino acids. The CDR3 region is CASSLEVAGLGTDTQYF. The CDR3 DNA follows: TGTGCCAGCAGCTTAGAGGTTGCGGGATTGGGCACAGATACGCAGTATTTT.

The gene calls are TRBV19 and TRBJ2-4, with a tentative D call TRBD2 (5 bases). The V and J ends lost 6 bases and 1 base respectively, with 7 bases between them. The CDR3 extends over 13 amino acids. CDR1 is LNHDA and CDR2 is SQIVND in the germline V gene (reference sequence). The CDR3 spells CASSPGAKNIQYF. The CDR3, as DNA: TGTGCCAGTAGCCCGGGGGCCAAAAACATTCAGTACTTC.

The chain couples TRBV27 to TRBJ1-6; TRBD1 might be the D (6 bases). V gave up 3 bases and J gave up 5 bases, with 8 bases separating them. This CDR3 spans 14 amino acids. The germline CDR1 and CDR2 sequences are MNHEY and SMNVEV (reference sequence). CDR3 protein: CASSLDSHNSPLHF. For the CDR3, the DNA is TGTGCCAGCAGTTTGGACAGTCATAATTCACCCCTCCACTTT.

This clone is categorized as medium-sized. The rearrangement joins TRBV28 to TRBJ1-3; no definite D call. This CDR3 has 12 residues. The V gene lost 2 bases and the J gene lost 4 bases, with 3 bases spanning the gap. Germline CDR1 is MDHEN and CDR2 is SYDVKM. The DNA of the CDR3 is TGTGCCAGCAGTTTACGGGGAAACACCATATATTTT. Its translation is CASSLRGNTIYF. The full variable domain, in which reference TRBV28 and TRBJ1-3 provide the parts outside the CDR3, is DVKVTQSSRYLVKRTGEKVFLECVQDMDHENMFWYRQDPGLGLRLIYFSYDVKMKEKGDIPEGYSVSREKKERFSLILESASTNQTSMYLCASSLRGNTIYFGEGSWLTVV.

Notes on this clone: This specimen includes other DNA sequences encoding the same CDR3. In nucleotides, the CDR3 is TGTGCCAGCAGCCAAGGACAGGGGACGAACACCGGGGAGCTGTTTTTT. It specifies CASSQGQGTNTGELFF. The rearrangement joins TRBV7-7 to TRBJ2-2, with 9 bases identical to TRBD1. Germline V CDR1 and CDR2: SSHAT, FNYEAQ (reference sequence). The CDR3 is 16 residues long. V lost 5 bases and J lost 0; bases outside the gene matches: 4.

V is TRBV6-1 and J is TRBJ2-1, with D possibly being TRBD1 (6 bases). V gave up 1 base and J gave up 15 bases, with 13 bases separating them. The CDR3 consists of 12 residues. Looked up from germline, CDR1 is MNHNS and CDR2 is SASEGT. CDR3 DNA sequence: TGTGCCAGCAGTGAAGAGGGGGAACGGCGGTTCTTC. Translated: CASSEEGERRFF.

The V gene is TRBV6-5, the J gene TRBJ1-6, with TRBD1 matching over 7 bases. This CDR3 is 15 amino acids long. Germline CDR1 MNHEY, CDR2 SVGAGI. The V and J ends lost 2 bases and 10 bases, in that order; junction bases with no gene match: 8. The CDR3 sequence: CASSYATGVGSPLHF. The CDR3, as DNA: TGTGCCAGCAGTTACGCTACAGGGGTGGGGTCACCCCTCCACTTT.

The chain recombines TRBV4-3 with TRBJ1-2, with D perhaps TRBD1 (5 bases). The V and J ends lost 0 bases and 4 bases respectively, with 9 bases between them. The CDR3 has 14 amino acids. Germline V gene data show CDR1 as LGHNA and CDR2 as YSLEER. CDR3 coding DNA: TGCGCCAGCAGCCAAGATCAGACAGTCTATGGCTACACCTTC. Amino acid sequence: CASSQDQTVYGYTF.

J is TRBJ2-1 and V is TRBV29-1; D may be TRBD1 (5 bases). This CDR3 contains 12 residues. The germline CDR1 and CDR2 sequences are SQVTM and ANQGSEA. V was clipped by 4 bases and J by 7 bases, with 11 bases between them. CDR3 nucleotide sequence: TGCAGCGTTGGGGGCAGGGATAATGAGCAGTTCTTC. It encodes CSVGGRDNEQFF.

The table lists this clone with a count of one. The identical CDR3 is also encoded by other nucleotide sequences in the sample. The rearrangement links TRBV6-2 or TRBV6-3 to TRBJ1-5; 9 bases are shared with TRBD1. The CDR3 loop spans 15 amino acids. J was trimmed by 4 bases and V by 2 bases; bases with no gene match: 3. The germline CDR1 and CDR2 sequences are MNHEY and SVGEGT. CDR3 amino acids: CASSYGQGYNQPQHF. The CDR3 bases are TGTGCCAGCAGTTACGGACAGGGGTATAATCAGCCCCAGCATTTT.

The genes are TRBV11-3 and TRBJ2-2; TRBD1 agrees at 10 bases. CDR1 is SGHNT and CDR2 is YENEEA in the germline V gene. This CDR3 comprises 18 residues. The junction had 10 bases not matched to a gene; V was cut back by 1 base and J by 5 bases. CDR3 region: CASSLAVGRTGGTGELFF. The CDR3, as DNA: TGTGCCAGCAGCTTAGCGGTGGGACGGACAGGGGGGACCGGGGAGCTGTTTTTT.

The chain has TRBV5-6 and TRBJ1-2, with 8 bases that match TRBD1. Germline loops: CDR1 SGHDT, CDR2 YYEEEE. The V segment lost 3 bases and the J segment 6 bases; nucleotides outside the gene matches: 7. This CDR3 is built from 14 residues. The CDR3 coding sequence is TGTGCCAGCAGCTACCTCGGACAGGGCCATGGCTACACCTTC. Translation: CASSYLGQGHGYTF.

The V gene is TRBV6-6, the J gene TRBJ2-7, with 10 bases that match TRBD1. This CDR3 contains 13 residues. J lost 4 bases, V lost 6 bases, and 3 bases had no gene match. Germline CDR1 reads MNHNY; CDR2 reads SVGAGI (reference sequence). The CDR3 sequence: CASRRQGAYEQYF. CDR3 DNA: TGTGCCAGCAGGAGACAGGGGGCTTACGAGCAGTACTTC.

The chain couples TRBV7-3 to TRBJ2-3, with D possibly matching TRBD2 (7 bases). CDR3 length: 15 residues. Trimming removed 5 bases from V and 2 bases from J, with 14 bases in between. CDR1 is SGHTA and CDR2 is FQGTGA in the germline V gene. Written as DNA, the CDR3 is TGTGCCAGCAGCCCCAGGGGAGGGTTCACAGATACGCAGTATTTT. It translates to CASSPRGGFTDTQYF.

V gene TRBV5-1 combines with J gene TRBJ2-7; a weak D match, TRBD1 (6 bases). This CDR3 region has 14 residues. CDR1 is SGHRS and CDR2 is YFSETQ in the germline V gene. V was clipped by 3 bases and J by 0 bases, with 10 bases between them. The CDR3 nucleotides read TGCGCCAGCAGCTCTGAAGGGGGCTCCTACGAGCAGTACGTC. As protein: CASSSEGGSYEQYV.

This clone came up a few times. The chain couples TRBV10-3 to TRBJ2-7; D remains ambiguous. CDR1 is ENHRY, CDR2 SYGVKD, per germline. CDR3 length equals 13 residues. The V and J ends lost 7 bases and 0 bases respectively, with 10 bases between them. CDR3 coding DNA: TGTGCCATCATGGGCAGCAGCTCCTACGAGCAGTACTTC. Protein: CAIMGSSSYEQYF.

Concerning this clone: The germline gene is not matched at one end of the junction; a read error may be the cause. The J gene is TRBJ2-1, the V gene TRBV7-2; D is ambiguous. The V gene's germline CDR1 is SGHTA and CDR2 FQGNSA. The CDR3 runs 13 residues. Here the CDR3 DNA reads TGTGCCAGCAGCCTCGAAAGCCGTAATGGGCAGTTCTTC. Protein product: CASSLESRNGQFF.